A single sample gave rise to the 19 T cell receptor beta chains below, sequenced in a study of HIV-infected children after antiretroviral therapy interruption. RNA-based 3' RACE libraries used unique molecular identifiers. TCRdb recomputed calls from the 3' RACE reads with MiXCR, one row per CDR3 protein. Counted here are about 40,000 distinct CDR3 sequences, 6.5% occurring once; the ten biggest clones make up about 0.97%. Treatment indicated: PENTA 11 planned treatment interruption arm or continuous ART arm. Sequenced material: CD45RA+ CD4+ T cells from PBMCs, pooled from several time points, taken from a donor given antiretroviral therapy, either interrupted or continuous. The subset was: naive CD4+ CD45RA+ CD45RO- T cells. The receptors shown here come from a pool of human donors with HIV.

This clonotype showed up many times. The chain is built from TRBV12-3 or TRBV12-4 and TRBJ1-3; D ambiguous. The V gene lost 2 bases and the J gene lost 3 bases, with 8 bases spanning the gap. This CDR3 has 14 amino acids. This CDR3 is CASSLRGGGNTIYF. CDR3 DNA: TGTGCCAGCAGTTTACGGGGAGGTGGAAACACCATATATTTT.

This clonotype was seen ten or more times. CDR3 nucleotide sequence: TGTGCCAGCAGCTTAGTAACAAATCAGCCCCAGCATTTT. This gives the protein CASSLVTNQPQHF. The rearrangement joins TRBV7-2 to TRBJ1-5; D unclear. There are 13 residues in the CDR3. Trimming took 1 base from V and 4 from J, leaving 5 bases between them. The germline V gene has CDR1 SGHTA and CDR2 FQGNSA.

This clonotype came up many times. The chain is built from TRBV29-1 and TRBJ2-7; possibly TRBD1 for D (6 bases). This CDR3 is 17 amino acids long. Germline V gene data show CDR1 as SQVTM and CDR2 as ANQGSEA. The V and J ends lost 4 bases and 1 base respectively, with 23 bases between them. CDR3 nucleotides: TGCAGCGTTGGAAGGTGGGTTGGACAGAGGGGTTCCTACGAGCAGTACTTC. As protein: CSVGRWVGQRGSYEQYF.

This clonotype has just a few counts. V usage is TRBV11-2 and J usage is TRBJ1-1; no clear D gene. Per the germline V gene, CDR1 is SGHAT and CDR2 is FQNNGV. V was trimmed by 4 bases and J by 9 bases, leaving 12 bases between them. This CDR3 has 12 amino acids. The chain's CDR3 is CASSSDAVQAFF. The CDR3 DNA reads TGTGCCAGCAGCTCCGACGCTGTTCAAGCTTTCTTT.

This clonotype has more than one count but fewer than ten. With a much larger clone just one base away, this may be a read error. The chain is built from TRBV12-3 or TRBV12-4 and TRBJ2-7; D ambiguous. V lost 3 bases, J lost 1 base, and 10 bases lay in between. This CDR3 has 14 residues. CDR3 DNA: TGTGCCAGCAGTTTGTGCAGGCTATCCTACGAGCAGTACTTC. Its protein product is CASSLCRLSYEQYF.

At least ten counts were recorded for this clonotype. This chain uses TRBV12-3 or TRBV12-4 with TRBJ2-1, with no clear D. The V end lost 0 bases, the J end lost 9 bases, and 6 bases lay between the germline ends. The CDR3 spans 12 residues. The CDR3 protein is CASSLAGSEQFF. The CDR3 region has the DNA TGTGCCAGCAGTTTAGCGGGAAGTGAGCAGTTCTTC.

In this sample, this clonotype turned up many times. V and J are TRBV7-6 and TRBJ2-7, with 14 bases aligning to TRBD2. There are 19 residues in the CDR3. Looked up from germline, CDR1 is SGHVS and CDR2 is FNYEAQ. V lost 1 base to trimming and J lost 4 bases; unmatched junction nucleotides: 12. CDR3 coding DNA: TGTGCCAGCAGCTTAGACGGGACTAGCGGGAGTAACGGGCGGTACGAGCAGTACTTC. Translation gives CASSLDGTSGSNGRYEQYF.

This clonotype came up many times. One junction end disagrees with the germline gene, perhaps due to a read error. The chain carries TRBV29-1 and TRBJ2-1; perhaps TRBD1 as D (6 bases). The CDR3 is 14 residues long. The germline CDR1 and CDR2 sequences are SQVTM and ANQGSEA. For the CDR3, the DNA is TGTGGTGCTAGGGATCGAACAGGGTATGCTGAGCAGTTCTTC. Amino acid sequence: CGARDRTGYAEQFF.

This clonotype was seen ten or more times. CDR3 in DNA: TGTGCCAGCAGTGTACCGGGGGCCAATGAGCAGTTCTTC. Residues: CASSVPGANEQFF. The chain carries TRBV25-1 and TRBJ2-1, with D perhaps being TRBD1 or TRBD2 (6 bases each). Germline-derived CDR1 and CDR2 are MGHDK and SYGVNS. The CDR3 length is 13 residues. V was trimmed by 4 bases and J by 6 bases, leaving 10 bases between them.

There are many counts of this clonotype. The rearrangement links TRBV7-2 to TRBJ2-7; D may correspond to TRBD1 or TRBD2 (5 bases each). V gave up 4 bases and J gave up 4 bases, with 17 bases separating them. The CDR3 is 15 amino acids. Germline CDR1 reads SGHTA; CDR2 reads FQGNSA. CDR3 sequence reads: CASSSSGGFGYEQYF. The CDR3 coding sequence is TGTGCCAGCAGCTCATCTGGGGGTTTTGGATACGAGCAGTACTTC.

At least ten counts were recorded for this clonotype. The chain employs TRBV20-1 and TRBJ2-5; D gene uncertain. The CDR3 has 12 residues. In germline, CDR1 is DFQATT, CDR2 SNEGSKA (reference sequence). The V end lost 1 base, the J end lost 1 base, and 4 bases lay between the germline ends. CDR3 sequence (DNA): TGCAGTGCTAGAGGGGGCCAAGAGACCCAGTACTTC. Its protein product is CSARGGQETQYF.

This clonotype came up many times. This rearrangement joins TRBV29-1 to TRBJ2-3, with 10 nucleotides matching TRBD2. The ends lost 6 bases at V and 4 bases at J; junction bases unmatched: 13. The CDR3 spans 16 residues. Germline-derived CDR1 and CDR2 are SQVTM and ANQGSEA. The CDR3 DNA sequence: TGCAGCGTCTCCGGGCCTAGCGGGAGACTGGCAGATACGCAGTATTTT. This gives the protein CSVSGPSGRLADTQYF.

This clonotype was counted many times. This chain connects TRBV4-1 to TRBJ2-5; either TRBD1 or TRBD2 may fit D (5 bases each). Trimming removed 0 bases from V and 5 bases from J, with 19 bases in between. The CDR3 spans 17 residues. Looked up from germline, CDR1 is MGHRA and CDR2 is YSYEKL. Here the CDR3 reads CASSQEWGTPGRETQYF. The CDR3 DNA sequence: TGCGCCAGCAGCCAAGAATGGGGGACGCCCGGGCGGGAGACCCAGTACTTC.

Sample share makes this clonotype medium-sized (0.01 to 0.1%). V usage is TRBV2 and J usage is TRBJ1-1; D is perhaps TRBD1 (6 bases). V shed 4 bases and J shed 0 bases, with 9 bases lying between them. The CDR3 loop spans 14 amino acids. Germline CDR1 reads SNHLY; CDR2 reads FYNNEI. CDR3 in DNA: TGTGCCAGCAGTGTGGGGGGCTTGAACACTGAAGCTTTCTTT. Its translation is CASSVGGLNTEAFF.

This clonotype was picked up many times. The chain employs TRBV11-2 and TRBJ2-6; unclear D gene. Germline CDR1 is SGHAT and CDR2 is FQNNGV. V was shortened by 5 bases and J by 2 bases, with 13 bases between the two germline ends. The CDR3 is 16 amino acids. Here the CDR3 DNA reads TGTGCCAGCAGCCGAATCGGTGTTGCTGGGGCCAACGTCCTGACTTTC. Its protein is CASSRIGVAGANVLTF.

This clonotype was detected many times. The V and J genes are TRBV6-5 and TRBJ2-7; D unresolved. The ends were cut back, 4 bases at V and 3 bases at J, with 16 bases in the middle. CDR3 length equals 15 residues. Germline V lookup: CDR1 MNHEY, CDR2 SVGAGI. The CDR3 here is CASSSFRGSIYEQYF. CDR3 coding DNA: TGTGCCAGCAGTTCGTTCCGAGGATCAATCTACGAGCAGTACTTC.

Many counts were recorded for this clonotype. V gene TRBV5-1 combines with J gene TRBJ2-1; D is possibly TRBD2 (5 bases). Germline loops: CDR1 SGHRS, CDR2 YFSETQ. Trimming pared 0 bases from V and 4 bases from J, leaving 11 bases between. The CDR3 consists of 15 residues. The chain's CDR3 is CASSLDRGTYNEQFF. The CDR3 bases are TGCGCCAGCAGCTTGGACCGGGGTACATACAATGAGCAGTTCTTC.

This clonotype was found a few times. The chain uses TRBV3-1 and TRBJ1-1, with a weak D call TRBD1 (5 bases). This CDR3 has 14 residues. Germline CDR1 and CDR2: LGHDT and YNNKEL (reference sequence). V was trimmed by 4 bases and J by 1 base, leaving 10 bases between them. CDR3 sequence reads: CASSPPGQNTEAFF. The DNA for the CDR3 is TGTGCCAGCAGCCCCCCGGGGCAGAACACTGAAGCTTTCTTT. The variable domain in full, with the rest retrieved from reference TRBV3-1 and TRBJ1-1, is DTAVSQTPKYLVTQMGNDKSIKCEQNLGHDTMYWYKQDSKKFLKIMFSYNNKELIINETVPNRFSPKSPDKAHLNLHINSLELGDSAVYFCASSPPGQNTEAFFGQGTRLTVV.

This clonotype was detected many times. The germline gene is not matched at one end of the junction; a read error may be the cause. This chain connects TRBV6-6 to TRBJ2-4; 7 bases fit TRBD2. This CDR3 is built from 15 residues. Germline V lookup: CDR1 MNHNY, CDR2 SVGAGI (reference sequence). CDR3 bases: TGTGCCAGCGGTGATGCAAGCTGGGGGGGAAACACCTTGTACTTT. It yields the protein CASGDASWGGNTLYF.